This is a list of T cell receptor beta chains from one sample in a study of blood T cell repertoires in COVID-19. Generated by immunoSEQ multiplex PCR, the TCRdb table keeps only in-frame clones and is missing some. The table has about 26,000 clones, approximately 90% seen once. Sequencing used peripheral blood. Receptors were obtained from a human donor in a cohort sampled during active COVID-19. CDR3s leave out the opening cysteine and the closing phenylalanine or tryptophan.

v_gene,j_gene,CDR3aa
TRBV3-1/TRBV3-2,TRBJ2-3,ASSQGVEDTQY
TRBV28,TRBJ1-1,ASSSTGQSNTEAF
TRBV7-9,TRBJ2-7,ASSSLQGSYEQY
TRBV5-6,TRBJ1-1,ATGQGGYTEAF
TRBV13,TRBJ2-7,ASSLEKRSYEQY
TRBV7-2,TRBJ2-3,ASRQTVADTQY
TRBV7-3,TRBJ2-1,ASSLGPSTNEQF
TRBV4-1,TRBJ2-1,ASSQPPDGINEQF
TRBV29-1,TRBJ2-3,SAGEETDTQY
TRBV3-1/TRBV3-2,TRBJ2-7,ASSQGPGTSGRAYEQY
TRBV4-2,TRBJ2-3,ASSQERLAGGTRTDTQY
TRBV28,TRBJ2-3,ASTASGGRKDTQY
TRBV12-3/TRBV12-4,TRBJ2-5,ASRKTGVETQY
TRBV29-1,TRBJ1-2,SVEDLEDRWSYT
TRBV11-3,TRBJ1-1,ASSLRGRNTEAF
TRBV15,TRBJ2-6,ATSTGQGAPGANVLT
TRBV5-1,TRBJ2-1,ASSFSLAGGTYEQF
TRBV19,TRBJ1-5,ASSIAVSNQPQH
TRBV6-2/TRBV6-3,TRBJ1-1,ASSWGFGAEAF
TRBV28,TRBJ2-5,ASRTRTSGGETQY
TRBV19,TRBJ2-7,ASSWGTSRSYEQY
TRBV9,TRBJ1-6,ASSFGQGNYNSPLH
TRBV9,TRBJ2-4,ASSVGGGSADIQY
TRBV5-1,TRBJ1-6,ASRIGMFSSPLH
TRBV28,TRBJ1-1,ASKGTGGSEAF
TRBV29-1,TRBJ1-1,SVEGTGVKTF
TRBV19,TRBJ1-5,ASKGGRRNNQPQH
TRBV7-9,TRBJ1-4,ASSFEGPRGVKLF
TRBV6-6,TRBJ2-2,ASSPRTSGSGELF
TRBV5-6,TRBJ2-7,ASSLAPSGGIYEQY
TRBV2,TRBJ2-2,ASGYAGGRNGELF
TRBV18,TRBJ1-1,ASSPLQGGYNTEAF